These 7 T cell receptor beta chains were all obtained from the same sample, sequenced in a study of blood T cell repertoires in COVID-19. The assay was immunoSEQ multiplex PCR, and TCRdb's table has in-frame clones only and misses some. The top ten hold more than 2% of the sample, which has approximately 300,000 clones, roughly 87% seen once. The source material was peripheral blood. All receptors derive from a man in his late teens or twenties with active or convalescent COVID-19.

The chain combines TRBV27 with TRBJ2-2; 7 bases fit TRBD2. Trimming removed 0 bases from V and 0 bases from J; junction bases left unmatched: 4. CDR1 is MNHEY, CDR2 SMNVEV, per germline (reference sequence). The CDR3 length is 17 residues. The CDR3 sequence: CASSLSPLAANTGELFF. The CDR3 DNA reads as TGTGCCAGCAGTTTATCGCCCCTAGCGGCGAACACCGGGGAGCTGTTTTTT.

This chain links TRBV4-3 with TRBJ1-2, with a weak D call TRBD1 (6 bases). The CDR3 covers 14 residues. V gave up 4 bases and J gave up 8 bases, with 17 bases separating them. Per the germline V gene, CDR1 is LGHNA and CDR2 is YSLEER. In DNA, the CDR3 is TGCGCCAGCAGCCGGGGGCGGGGGTTGGACGGCTACACCTTC. This sequence encodes CASSRGRGLDGYTF.

This chain joins TRBV5-1 and TRBJ2-7; the match to TRBD2 covers 11 bases. Looked up from germline, CDR1 is SGHRS and CDR2 is YFSETQ. The CDR3 consists of 15 residues. After removal of 4 bases from V and 4 bases from J, the junction contained 7 bases not matched to a gene. The CDR3 is CASSALAGGGYEQYF. The CDR3 region has the DNA TGCGCCAGCAGCGCCTTAGCGGGAGGGGGTTACGAGCAGTACTTC.

The chain employs TRBV4-1 and TRBJ2-7, with 7 positions matching TRBD2. This CDR3 contains 18 residues. V lost 0 bases to trimming and J lost 2 bases; unmatched junction nucleotides: 13. Germline V gene lookup returns CDR1 MGHRA and CDR2 YSYEKL. The CDR3 DNA reads as TGCGCCAGCAGCCAAGATGGGAAGGAACTGGGGACTACCTACGAGCAGTACTTC. Protein: CASSQDGKELGTTYEQYF.

This rearrangement joins TRBV5-4 to TRBJ2-3, with D perhaps matching TRBD2 (6 bases). The germline V gene has CDR1 SGHNT and CDR2 YYREEE (reference sequence). Trimming stripped 4 bases from V and 0 bases from J, with 15 bases between. This CDR3 has 16 residues. CDR3 nucleotide sequence: TGTGCCAGCAGCACTCGCGGGAAAGTAAGCACAGATACGCAGTATTTT. It is translated as CASSTRGKVSTDTQYF.

This chain joins TRBV2 and TRBJ2-1; 7 bases are a match to TRBD1. Germline CDR1 is SNHLY and CDR2 is FYNNEI. J lost 9 bases, V lost 2 bases, and 1 base had no gene match. This CDR3 region has 12 residues. The CDR3 is CASSENRGEQFF. The CDR3 coding sequence is TGTGCCAGCAGTGAAAACAGGGGTGAGCAGTTCTTC.

The chain couples TRBV7-2 to TRBJ2-3; 8 bases match TRBD1. The V gene end was trimmed by 1 base and the J gene end by 9 bases; junction bases not matched to a gene: 6. The germline V gene has CDR1 SGHTA and CDR2 FQGNSA. There are 14 residues in the CDR3. The CDR3 here is CASSLGGQAPTQYF. The CDR3 region has the DNA TGTGCCAGCAGCTTAGGGGGACAGGCCCCGACGCAGTATTTT.